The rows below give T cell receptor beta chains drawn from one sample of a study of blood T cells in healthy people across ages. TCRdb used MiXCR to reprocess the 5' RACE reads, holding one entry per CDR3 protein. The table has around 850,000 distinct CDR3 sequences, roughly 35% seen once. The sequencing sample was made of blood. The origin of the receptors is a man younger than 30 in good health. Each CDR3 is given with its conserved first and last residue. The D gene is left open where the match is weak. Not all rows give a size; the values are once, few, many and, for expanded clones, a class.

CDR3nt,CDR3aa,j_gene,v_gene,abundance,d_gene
TGTGCCAGCTCACAGGGGACATCGAACTATGGCTACACCTTC,CASSQGTSNYGYTF,TRBJ1-2,TRBV3-1,many,TRBD1
TGCAGTGCTAGTGTCAGGGGGTGGTATCGAGAGACCCAGTACTTC,CSASVRGWYRETQYF,TRBJ2-5,TRBV20-1,many,TRBD1
TGCAGTGCTACGGACTGGGACTCCTACGAGCAGTACTTC,CSATDWDSYEQYF,TRBJ2-7,TRBV20-1,.,.
TGCGCCAGCAGCTCCCCGGACAACTACGGGGGGGACTTCCTTTACGATGAGCAGTTCTTC,CASSSPDNYGGDFLYDEQFF,TRBJ2-1,TRBV5-1,.,TRBD2
TGTGCCAGCAGCCGACTCGGGTACAATGAGCAGTACTTC,CASSRLGYNEQYF,TRBJ2-7,TRBV6-6,.,.
TGTGCCAGCAGTGCCATTAGCGGGGGGGCCCCCTACAATGAGCAGTTCTTC,CASSAISGGAPYNEQFF,TRBJ2-1,TRBV9,few,TRBD2
TGTGCCAGCAGGCGGACAGGGGAGACCGAGCAGTACTTC,CASRRTGETEQYF,TRBJ2-7,TRBV12-3/TRBV12-4,.,TRBD1
TGTGCCAGCAGCTCCTACAGGGGGCCTGACAATGAGCAGTTCTTC,CASSSYRGPDNEQFF,TRBJ2-1,TRBV7-9,few,TRBD1
TGTGCCAGCAGGGAAGGGGTTCTGGCGGAGACCCAGTACTTC,CASREGVLAETQYF,TRBJ2-5,TRBV7-9,.,.
TGTGCCAGCAGCTTGTTCCTAGCGGGGGGACTAGCCAAAAACATTCAGTACTTC,CASSLFLAGGLAKNIQYF,TRBJ2-4,TRBV5-5,.,TRBD2
TGCGCCAGCAGCCAAAAGACAGGGGGCCTGAACACTGAAGCTTTCTTT,CASSQKTGGLNTEAFF,TRBJ1-1,TRBV4-1,few,TRBD1
TGTGCCAGCAGCTTAGTAGGGGAGGATGGCTACACCTTC,CASSLVGEDGYTF,TRBJ1-2,TRBV7-2,few,.
TGTGCGGGAGGCTCCTACAATGAGCTGTTCTTC,CAGGSYNELFF,TRBJ2-1,TRBV12-3/TRBV12-4,.,.
TGTGCCAGCAGCTTAGCACGTGTTGGGAATCTGGAGACCCAGTACTTC,CASSLARVGNLETQYF,TRBJ2-5,TRBV7-2,.,.
TGTGCCAGCAGCTTGGGAGTTTTGAGAGTAAATCAGCCCCAGCATTTT,CASSLGVLRVNQPQHF,TRBJ1-5,TRBV5-5,few,.
TGTGCCAGCACCACCTCCGCGGGGGGCTCCTACGAGCAGTACTTC,CASTTSAGGSYEQYF,TRBJ2-7,TRBV12-3/TRBV12-4,.,TRBD2
TGTGCCAGCTCACCACCGGGGTCGTCGGGGGCTGGAGAGACCCAGTTCTTC,CASSPPGSSGAGETQFF,TRBJ2-1,TRBV18,.,.
TGCAGTGCTGACACCACAGATTACACTGAAGCTTTCTTT,CSADTTDYTEAFF,TRBJ1-1,TRBV20-1,.,.
TGTGCCAGTTACCGGGACGTACGAGCGGGCTACACCTTC,CASYRDVRAGYTF,TRBJ1-2,TRBV12-3/TRBV12-4,many,.
TGTGCCAGCAGCGGAGCACGACCGGGACTAGACCGGCAGTTCTTC,CASSGARPGLDRQFF,TRBJ2-1,TRBV9,.,TRBD2
TGTGCCAGCAGCCGAACCCCCTACGAGCAGTACTTC,CASSRTPYEQYF,TRBJ2-7,TRBV3-1,many,.
TGCGCCAGCAGCCAAGGAGACAGGGCCGGGGAGACCCAGTACTTC,CASSQGDRAGETQYF,TRBJ2-5,TRBV4-1,.,TRBD1
TGCAGTGCTAGGGGTGGACTAGCGGGGGGGAACAATGAGCAGTTCTTC,CSARGGLAGGNNEQFF,TRBJ2-1,TRBV20-1,few,TRBD2
TGCAGCGTTGAAGGGAAAGGTGAGCAGTTCTTC,CSVEGKGEQFF,TRBJ2-1,TRBV29-1,few,.
TGCGCCAGCAGCTTGGGGGACGGGGGTAGCACAGATACGCAGTATTTT,CASSLGDGGSTDTQYF,TRBJ2-3,TRBV5-1,many,.
TGCAGTGCTGGCGACCTGGGGGCCAAAAACATTCAGTACTTC,CSAGDLGAKNIQYF,TRBJ2-4,TRBV20-1,.,.
TGCGCCAGCAGCTTGCAAGCAGGGGGAAACACTGAAGCTTTCTTT,CASSLQAGGNTEAFF,TRBJ1-1,TRBV5-1,.,TRBD1
TGTGCCAGCAGCCACACGGACGGGACTGAAGCTTTCTTT,CASSHTDGTEAFF,TRBJ1-1,TRBV7-9,few,.
TGTGCCAGCAGCCAAGATCCTAGCGGGGGAGTTAATGAGCAGTTCTTC,CASSQDPSGGVNEQFF,TRBJ2-1,TRBV3-1,.,TRBD2
TGTGCCAGCAGTTGTGGGGGGGAAAACATTCAGTACTTC,CASSCGGENIQYF,TRBJ2-4,TRBV12-3/TRBV12-4,.,TRBD2
TGTGCCAGCATCTACGGGACTAGCAACTACAATGAGCAGTTCTTC,CASIYGTSNYNEQFF,TRBJ2-1,TRBV12-3/TRBV12-4,many,TRBD2
TGCGCCAGCAGCCCAAGAGTTTTACCCAATAATCAGCCCCAGCATTTT,CASSPRVLPNNQPQHF,TRBJ1-5,TRBV4-1,few,.
TGTGCCAGCAGTCAGGGAGACAGGATCGGGGACACTGAAGCTTTCTTT,CASSQGDRIGDTEAFF,TRBJ1-1,TRBV2,.,.
TGCAGTGCTAGAGCCGACAGGGGGGAGGGCTACGAGCAGTACTTC,CSARADRGEGYEQYF,TRBJ2-7,TRBV20-1,few,TRBD1
TGTGCCATCAGTGGGGTAGCGGCGGTCTACAATGAGCAGTTCTTC,CAISGVAAVYNEQFF,TRBJ2-1,TRBV10-3,.,.
TGTGCCAGCAGCTTGGACAGGGTCCAAGAGACCCAGTACTTC,CASSLDRVQETQYF,TRBJ2-5,TRBV7-2,many,TRBD1
TGCAGTGCTCCGGACAGAAATCAGCCCCAGCATTTT,CSAPDRNQPQHF,TRBJ1-5,TRBV20-1,few,.
TGTGCCATCAGTGACAGGAATTCACCCCTCCACTTT,CAISDRNSPLHF,TRBJ1-6,TRBV10-3,many,.
TGTGCCGGCAGTCAAGACACAGATACGCAGTATTTT,CAGSQDTDTQYF,TRBJ2-3,TRBV27,once,.
TGCGCCAGCAGCCAGGAGGGACAGCCGGGCACCGGGGAGCTGTTTTTT,CASSQEGQPGTGELFF,TRBJ2-2,TRBV4-3,.,.